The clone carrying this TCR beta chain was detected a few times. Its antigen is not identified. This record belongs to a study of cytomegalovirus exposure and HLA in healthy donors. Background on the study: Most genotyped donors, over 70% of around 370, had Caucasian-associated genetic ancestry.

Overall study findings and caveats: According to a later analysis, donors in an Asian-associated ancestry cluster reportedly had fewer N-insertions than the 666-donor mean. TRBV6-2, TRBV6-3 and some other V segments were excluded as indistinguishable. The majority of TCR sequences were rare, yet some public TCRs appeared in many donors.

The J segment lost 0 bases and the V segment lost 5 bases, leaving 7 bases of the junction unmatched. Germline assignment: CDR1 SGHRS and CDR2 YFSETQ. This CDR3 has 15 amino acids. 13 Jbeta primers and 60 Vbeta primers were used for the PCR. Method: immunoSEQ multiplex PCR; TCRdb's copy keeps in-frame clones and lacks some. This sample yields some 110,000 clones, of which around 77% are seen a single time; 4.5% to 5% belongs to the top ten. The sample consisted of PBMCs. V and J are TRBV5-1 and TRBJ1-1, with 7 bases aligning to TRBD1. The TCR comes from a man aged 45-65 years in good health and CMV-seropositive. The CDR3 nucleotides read TGCGCCAGCAGATACCGACAGGGTATGAACACTGAAGCTTTCTTT. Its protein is CASRYRQGMNTEAFF. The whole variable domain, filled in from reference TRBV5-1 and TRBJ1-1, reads KAGVTQTPRYLIKTRGQQVTLSCSPISGHRSVSWYQQTPGQGLQFLFEYFSETQRNKGNFPGRFSGRQFSNSRSEMNVSTLELGDSALYLCASRYRQGMNTEAFFGQGTRLTVV.